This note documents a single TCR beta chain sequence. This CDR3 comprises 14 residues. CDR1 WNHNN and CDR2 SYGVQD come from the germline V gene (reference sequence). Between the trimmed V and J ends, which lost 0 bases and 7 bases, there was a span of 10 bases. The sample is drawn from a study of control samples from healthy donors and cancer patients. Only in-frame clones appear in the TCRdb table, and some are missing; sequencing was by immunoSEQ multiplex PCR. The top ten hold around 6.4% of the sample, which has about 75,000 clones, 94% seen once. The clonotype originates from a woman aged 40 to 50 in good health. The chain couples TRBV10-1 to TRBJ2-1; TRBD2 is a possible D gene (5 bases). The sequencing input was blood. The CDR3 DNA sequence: TGCGCCAGCAGTGAGTCCTTTGGGAGAAATGAGCAGTTCTTC. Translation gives CASSESFGRNEQFF.